This TCR beta chain emerged from a study of blood T cells in healthy people across ages. At least 7 million PBMCs were isolated per sample. The CDR3 has 15 residues. The junction had 8 bases not matched to a gene; V was cut back by 0 bases and J by 7 bases. Germline V gene data show CDR1 as MNHEY and CDR2 as SVGEGT. This clonotype has a handful of counts. Antigen specificity is unknown. General study results and limits: Reliance upon unsorted PBMCs precluded definitive naive versus antigen-experienced comparison.

The second PCR ran about 6 to 12 cycles with a sample-barcoded 5' primer and J-beta primers. A single record per CDR3 protein comes from TCRdb applying MiXCR to the 5' RACE reads. The data contain about 930,000 distinct CDR3 sequences, about 28% of them singletons. The same data also contributed to another study, on T cells of mothers and their children.

This sequence joins TRBV6-2 or TRBV6-3 and TRBJ1-2, with 7 bases lining up with TRBD1. The TCR originated in a woman in her 40s in good health. The specimen was blood. CDR3 sequence reads: CASSYSNVNRGGYTF. The CDR3 DNA reads as TGTGCCAGCAGTTACTCGAACGTGAACAGGGGTGGCTACACCTTC.